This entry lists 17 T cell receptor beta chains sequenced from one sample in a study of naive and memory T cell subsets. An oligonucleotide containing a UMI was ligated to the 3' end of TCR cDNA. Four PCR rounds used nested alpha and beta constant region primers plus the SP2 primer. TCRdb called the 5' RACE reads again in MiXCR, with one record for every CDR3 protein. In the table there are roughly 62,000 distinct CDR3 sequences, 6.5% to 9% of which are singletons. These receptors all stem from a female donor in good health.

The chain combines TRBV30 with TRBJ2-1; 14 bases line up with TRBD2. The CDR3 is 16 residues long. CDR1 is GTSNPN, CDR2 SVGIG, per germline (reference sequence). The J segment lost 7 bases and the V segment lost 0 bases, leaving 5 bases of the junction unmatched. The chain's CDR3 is CAWSVRGTSGSNEQFF. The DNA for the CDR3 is TGTGCCTGGAGTGTACGTGGGACTAGCGGGAGTAATGAGCAGTTCTTC.

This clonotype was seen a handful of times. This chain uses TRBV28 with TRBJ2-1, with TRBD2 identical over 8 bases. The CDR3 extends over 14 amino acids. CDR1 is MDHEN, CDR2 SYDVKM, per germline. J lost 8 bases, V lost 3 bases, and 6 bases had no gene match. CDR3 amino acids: CASSFVSGTDEQFF. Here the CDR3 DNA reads TGTGCCAGCAGTTTTGTTAGCGGGACGGATGAGCAGTTCTTC.

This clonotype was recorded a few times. The CDR3 coding sequence is TGTGCCAGCAGTTTGGAGGGGGCTGGTGATACGCAGTATTTT. Protein product: CASSLEGAGDTQYF. The V and J genes are TRBV12-3 or TRBV12-4 and TRBJ2-3, with D maybe TRBD1 (7 bases). V lost 3 bases and J 6 bases, leaving 13 bases between the germline ends. The CDR3 is made up of 14 amino acids.

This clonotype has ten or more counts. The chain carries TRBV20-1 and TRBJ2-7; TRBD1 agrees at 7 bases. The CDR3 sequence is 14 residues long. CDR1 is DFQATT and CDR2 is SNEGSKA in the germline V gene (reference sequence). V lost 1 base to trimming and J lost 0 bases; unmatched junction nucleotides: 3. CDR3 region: CSARVRDSSYEQYF. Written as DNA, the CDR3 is TGCAGTGCTAGAGTCCGGGACAGCTCCTACGAGCAGTACTTC.

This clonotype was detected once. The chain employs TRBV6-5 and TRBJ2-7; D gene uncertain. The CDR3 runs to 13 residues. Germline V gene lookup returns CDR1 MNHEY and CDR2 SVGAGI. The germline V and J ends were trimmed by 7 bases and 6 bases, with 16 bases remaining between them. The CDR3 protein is CASNTGPFTEQYF. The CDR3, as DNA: TGTGCCAGCAACACCGGGCCGTTCACCGAGCAGTACTTC.

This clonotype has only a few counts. The CDR3: CASSAPIAKNIQYF. CDR3 bases: TGTGCCAGCAGTGCACCGATAGCCAAAAACATTCAGTACTTC. The J gene is TRBJ2-4, the V gene TRBV2, with D unresolved. This CDR3 is 14 amino acids long. Looked up from germline, CDR1 is SNHLY and CDR2 is FYNNEI. Trimming removed 4 bases from V and 0 bases from J, with 7 bases in between. Full variable domain (outside the CDR3, taken from reference TRBV2 and TRBJ2-4): EPEVTQTPSHQVTQMGQEVILRCVPISNHLYFYWYRQILGQKVEFLVSFYNNEISEKSEIFDDQFSVERPDGSNFTLKIRSTKLEDSAMYFCASSAPIAKNIQYFGAGTRLSVL.

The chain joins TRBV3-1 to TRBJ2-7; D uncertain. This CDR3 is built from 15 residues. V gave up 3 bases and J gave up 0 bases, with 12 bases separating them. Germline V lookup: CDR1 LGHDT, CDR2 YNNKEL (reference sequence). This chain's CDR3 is CASSQMLADSYEQYF. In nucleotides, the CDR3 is TGTGCCAGCAGCCAGATGCTCGCGGACTCCTACGAGCAGTACTTC.

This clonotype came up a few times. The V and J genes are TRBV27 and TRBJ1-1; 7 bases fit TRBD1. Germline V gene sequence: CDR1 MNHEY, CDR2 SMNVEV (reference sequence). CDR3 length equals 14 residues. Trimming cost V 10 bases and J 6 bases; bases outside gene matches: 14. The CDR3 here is CATRRPDRASEAFF. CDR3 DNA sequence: TGTGCCACCAGACGGCCTGACAGGGCTTCTGAAGCTTTCTTT.

The CDR3 bases are TGTGCCAGCAGTCGCTACAGGGGACTAGTCCGACACAATGAGCAGTTCTTC. It specifies CASSRYRGLVRHNEQFF. This rearrangement joins TRBV28 to TRBJ2-1; D is perhaps TRBD2 (8 bases). CDR3 size: 17 residues. V was clipped by 5 bases and J by 5 bases, with 22 bases between them. Per the germline V gene, CDR1 is MDHEN and CDR2 is SYDVKM.

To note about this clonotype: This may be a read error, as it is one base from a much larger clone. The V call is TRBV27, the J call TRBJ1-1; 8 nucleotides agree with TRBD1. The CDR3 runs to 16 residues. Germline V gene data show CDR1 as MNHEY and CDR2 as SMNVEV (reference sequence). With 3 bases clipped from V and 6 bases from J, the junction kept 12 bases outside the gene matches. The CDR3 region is CASSLRYRGSYAEAFF. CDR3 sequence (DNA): TGTGCCAGCAGTTTGAGATACAGGGGGAGCTACGCTGAAGCTTTCTTT.

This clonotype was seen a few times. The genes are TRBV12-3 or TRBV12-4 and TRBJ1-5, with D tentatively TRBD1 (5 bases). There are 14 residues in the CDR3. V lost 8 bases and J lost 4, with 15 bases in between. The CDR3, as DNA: TGTGCCAGCGGACAAGGAAGGGGAAATCAGCCCCAGCATTTT. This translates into CASGQGRGNQPQHF.

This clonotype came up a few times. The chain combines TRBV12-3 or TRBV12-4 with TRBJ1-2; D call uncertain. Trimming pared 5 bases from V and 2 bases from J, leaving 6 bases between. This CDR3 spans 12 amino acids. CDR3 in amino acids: CASSPLNYGYTF. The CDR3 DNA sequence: TGTGCCAGCAGTCCTCTCAACTATGGCTACACCTTC.

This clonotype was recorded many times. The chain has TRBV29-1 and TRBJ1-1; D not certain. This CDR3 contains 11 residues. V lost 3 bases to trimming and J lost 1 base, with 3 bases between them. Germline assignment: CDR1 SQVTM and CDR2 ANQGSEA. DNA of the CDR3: TGCAGCGTTGAGACGAACACTGAAGCTTTCTTT. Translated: CSVETNTEAFF.

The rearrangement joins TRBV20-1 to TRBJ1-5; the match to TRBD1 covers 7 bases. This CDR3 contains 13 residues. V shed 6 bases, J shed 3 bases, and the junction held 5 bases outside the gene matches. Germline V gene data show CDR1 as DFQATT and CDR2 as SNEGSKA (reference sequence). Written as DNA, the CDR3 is TGCAGTGCCAGCGGGACAGCCAATCAGCCCCAGCATTTT. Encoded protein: CSASGTANQPQHF.

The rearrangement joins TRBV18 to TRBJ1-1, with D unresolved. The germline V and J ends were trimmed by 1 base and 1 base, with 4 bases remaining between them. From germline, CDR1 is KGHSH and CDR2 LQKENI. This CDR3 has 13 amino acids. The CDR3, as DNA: TGTGCCAGCTCACCACTACCGAACACTGAAGCTTTCTTT. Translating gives CASSPLPNTEAFF.

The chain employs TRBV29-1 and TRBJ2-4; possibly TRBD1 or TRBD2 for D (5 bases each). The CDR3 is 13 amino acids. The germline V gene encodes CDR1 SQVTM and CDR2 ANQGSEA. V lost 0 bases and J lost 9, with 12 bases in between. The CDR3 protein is CSVEEGEGFIQYF. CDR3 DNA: TGCAGCGTTGAAGAGGGAGAGGGGTTCATTCAGTACTTC.

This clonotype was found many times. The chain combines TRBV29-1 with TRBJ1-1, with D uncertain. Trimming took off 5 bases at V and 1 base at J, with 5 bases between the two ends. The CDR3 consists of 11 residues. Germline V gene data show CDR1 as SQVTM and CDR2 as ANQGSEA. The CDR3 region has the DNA TGCAGCGTTTTGAGGAACACTGAAGCTTTCTTT. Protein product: CSVLRNTEAFF.